The 23 T cell receptor beta chains given below trace back to one sample, sequenced in a study of blood T cell repertoires in COVID-19. TCRdb keeps only in-frame clones here, not all; method: immunoSEQ multiplex PCR. The table lists approximately 230,000 clones, 85% to 90% of them singletons. Sequenced input: PBMCs or T cells enriched from blood (not recorded which). The receptors were gathered from a man in his late teens or twenties who had recovered from COVID-19.

The chain joins TRBV6-2 or TRBV6-3 to TRBJ1-1; no definite D call. V was shortened by 0 bases and J by 0 bases, with 11 bases between the two germline ends. The CDR3 runs 16 residues. Germline values: CDR1 MNHEY, CDR2 SVGEGT. CDR3 coding DNA: TGTGCCAGCAGTTACTCGAGCAACTTCATGAACACTGAAGCTTTCTTT. Amino acid sequence: CASSYSSNFMNTEAFF.

The CDR3 DNA reads as TGTGCCAGTAGTCTGCTCTCGAGTACCGAGCAGTACTTC. Its translation is CASSLLSSTEQYF. The chain joins TRBV19 to TRBJ2-7; D gene ambiguous. Deletions cut 5 bases from V and 6 bases from J, with 14 bases between. Germline V gene data show CDR1 as LNHDA and CDR2 as SQIVND (reference sequence). The CDR3 has 13 amino acids. The entire variable domain, with the rest obtained from reference TRBV19 and TRBJ2-7, is as follows: DGGITQSPKYLFRKEGQNVTLSCEQNLNHDAMYWYRQDPGQGLRLIYYSQIVNDFQKGDIAEGYSVSREKKESFPLTVTSAQKNPTAFYLCASSLLSSTEQYFGPGTRLTVT.

Of note for this clone: Other nucleotide sequences from this sample produce the same CDR3. The genes are TRBV5-1 and TRBJ1-4; 7 bases fit TRBD1. The germline V gene encodes CDR1 SGHRS and CDR2 YFSETQ. This CDR3 contains 14 residues. V lost 0 bases and J lost 4; bases outside the gene matches: 0. The CDR3 protein is CASSLDRGNEKLFF. The CDR3 DNA follows: TGCGCCAGCAGCTTGGACAGGGGTAATGAAAAACTGTTTTTT.

The chain links TRBV12-5 to TRBJ1-5; TRBD1 is a possible D gene (5 bases). Germline values: CDR1 LGHNT, CDR2 FRNRAP. Trimming pared 2 bases from V and 5 bases from J, leaving 10 bases between. The CDR3 is made up of 14 amino acids. CDR3 amino acids: CASGLSGGYQPQHF. DNA of the CDR3: TGTGCTAGTGGTTTGTCGGGGGGGTATCAGCCCCAGCATTTT.

This clone occurred a few times. This chain connects TRBV3-1 (or the pseudogene TRBV3-2) to TRBJ2-1; 9 bases align to TRBD2. V trimming: 3 bases; J trimming: 9 bases; junction bases outside the gene matches: 9. The CDR3 runs 15 residues. From germline, CDR1 is LGHDT and CDR2 YNNKEL (reference sequence). The CDR3 DNA reads TGTGCCAGCAGCCAGATTAGCGGGAGTTTCAGTGAGCAGTTCTTC. Its translation is CASSQISGSFSEQFF.

The CDR3 protein is CASSQDRLGGKLFF. The CDR3 region has the DNA TGTGCCAGCAGCCAAGATCGTCTGGGAGGAAAACTGTTTTTT. The rearrangement uses TRBV3-1 (or the pseudogene TRBV3-2) and TRBJ1-4; D call uncertain. CDR3 length equals 14 residues. Germline V CDR1 and CDR2: LGHDT, YNNKEL (reference sequence). Trimming shortened V by 0 bases and J by 10 bases, and 12 bases separated the two germline ends.

This rearrangement joins TRBV20-1 to TRBJ2-5, with unresolved D. Germline V gene sequence: CDR1 DFQATT, CDR2 SNEGSKA (reference sequence). The V end was cut by 3 bases, the J end by 4 bases, with 15 bases between. The CDR3 runs to 14 residues. CDR3 region: CSASPNSRSETQYF. The CDR3 DNA sequence: TGCAGTGCTAGTCCCAATAGTCGATCAGAGACCCAGTACTTC.

The rearrangement uses TRBV12-3 or TRBV12-4 and TRBJ1-6; D ambiguous. The CDR3 extends over 11 amino acids. The ends were cut back, 5 bases at V and 15 bases at J, with 11 bases in the middle. CDR3 loop: CASSGGFDLHF. CDR3 nucleotides: TGTGCCAGCAGTGGAGGGTTTGACCTCCACTTT.

The chain couples TRBV3-1 (or the pseudogene TRBV3-2) to TRBJ2-7; perhaps TRBD2 as D (6 bases). V lost 1 base, J lost 9 bases, and 10 bases lay in between. Per germline, CDR1 LGHDT and CDR2 YNNKEL (reference sequence). This CDR3 spans 12 amino acids. CDR3 amino acids: CASSQVRGGQYF. The CDR3 nucleotides read TGTGCCAGCAGCCAAGTGCGGGGAGGGCAGTACTTC.

The chain employs TRBV19 and TRBJ1-5; 12 bases are shared with TRBD1. The CDR3 runs to 20 residues. Germline loops: CDR1 LNHDA, CDR2 SQIVND (reference sequence). V lost 4 bases and J lost 3; bases outside the gene matches: 16. CDR3 protein: CASSTPRDRGPVPSNQPQHF. CDR3 DNA: TGTGCCAGTAGTACCCCACGGGACAGGGGGCCGGTTCCATCCAATCAGCCCCAGCATTTT.

The V and J genes are TRBV14 and TRBJ1-4; no reliable D call. The CDR3 covers 13 residues. The V end lost 4 bases, the J end lost 3 bases, and 6 bases lay between the germline ends. From germline, CDR1 is SGHDN and CDR2 FVKESK. Written as DNA, the CDR3 is TGTGCCAGCAGCCCAGGTGCTAATGAAAAACTGTTTTTT. This translates into CASSPGANEKLFF.

This rearrangement joins TRBV4-1 to TRBJ2-7; 9 bases line up with TRBD1. Trimming at V came to 5 bases and at J to 2 bases, leaving 4 bases not matched to a gene. The V gene's germline CDR1 is MGHRA and CDR2 YSYEKL. There are 14 residues in the CDR3. The CDR3 spells CASSGTGNPYEQYF. In nucleotides, the CDR3 is TGCGCCAGCAGCGGGACAGGGAACCCCTACGAGCAGTACTTC.

The chain employs TRBV5-1 and TRBJ2-1; D gene ambiguous. This CDR3 is built from 16 residues. V dropped 0 bases and J dropped 0 bases, with 10 bases sitting between them. The germline gives CDR1 SGHRS, CDR2 YFSETQ. CDR3 in amino acids: CASSLATRSSYNEQFF. Written as DNA, the CDR3 is TGCGCCAGCAGCTTGGCCACAAGGAGCTCCTACAATGAGCAGTTCTTC. The whole variable domain, remainder taken from reference TRBV5-1 and TRBJ2-1, is KAGVTQTPRYLIKTRGQQVTLSCSPISGHRSVSWYQQTPGQGLQFLFEYFSETQRNKGNFPGRFSGRQFSNSRSEMNVSTLELGDSALYLCASSLATRSSYNEQFFGPGTRLTVL.

The chain carries TRBV28 and TRBJ1-1, with a tentative D call TRBD1 (6 bases). CDR1 MDHEN and CDR2 SYDVKM come from the germline V gene. CDR3 size: 14 residues. The V end lost 1 base, the J end lost 6 bases, and 12 bases lay between the germline ends. The CDR3 DNA is TGTGCCAGCAGTTTATTCCGTCGGACAGCTGAAGCTTTCTTT. The encoded protein is CASSLFRRTAEAFF.

The chain uses TRBV5-1 and TRBJ1-3, with 7 bases identical to TRBD1. There are 15 residues in the CDR3. CDR1 is SGHRS and CDR2 is YFSETQ in the germline V gene. V lost 0 bases to trimming and J lost 2 bases; unmatched junction nucleotides: 2. CDR3 amino acids: CASSLEGATGNTIYF. Written as DNA, the CDR3 is TGCGCCAGCAGCTTGGAGGGGGCCACTGGAAACACCATATATTTT.

The chain employs TRBV5-4 and TRBJ2-3, with 10 bases matching TRBD2. V dropped 5 bases and J dropped 5; count of bases not matched to a gene: 8. The CDR3 contains 15 residues. Germline V gives CDR1 SGHNT, CDR2 YYREEE (reference sequence). Here the CDR3 reads CASRQAGGPVDTQYF. The CDR3 DNA reads TGTGCCAGCAGACAAGCGGGAGGGCCTGTAGATACGCAGTATTTT. The whole variable domain, filled in from reference TRBV5-4 and TRBJ2-3, reads ETGVTQSPTHLIKTRGQQVTLRCSSQSGHNTVSWYQQALGQGPQFIFQYYREEENGRGNFPPRFSGLQFPNYSSELNVNALELDDSALYLCASRQAGGPVDTQYFGPGTRLTVL.

The genes are TRBV6-2 or TRBV6-3 and TRBJ2-1; the D gene is possibly TRBD1 (5 bases). Germline lookup yields CDR1 MNHEY and CDR2 SVGEGT. This CDR3 region has 12 residues. V gave up 5 bases and J gave up 9 bases, with 11 bases separating them. The CDR3: CASSPDRPEQFF. The CDR3 DNA is TGTGCCAGCAGTCCCGACAGACCTGAGCAGTTCTTC.

The CDR3 nucleotides are TGTGCCTGGAGTGGGCAGTCTAGCAATCAGCCCCAGCATTTT. Residues: CAWSGQSSNQPQHF. The rearrangement joins TRBV30 to TRBJ1-5; D gene ambiguous. This CDR3 is built from 14 residues. V was cut by 1 base and J by 0 bases, with 7 bases left in between. Germline V CDR1 and CDR2: GTSNPN, SVGIG (reference sequence).

This chain joins TRBV6-2 or TRBV6-3 and TRBJ2-5; D gene ambiguous. V dropped 5 bases and J dropped 1 base, with 5 bases sitting between them. CDR1 is MNHEY, CDR2 SVGEGT, per germline. The CDR3 is 12 residues long. The CDR3 DNA reads TGTGCCAGCAGTCCCGGCCAAGAGACCCAGTACTTC. Encoded protein: CASSPGQETQYF.

V and J are TRBV6-5 and TRBJ1-1; 8 bases agree with TRBD1. Losses at the gene ends were 6 bases for V and 1 base for J; bases not matched to a gene: 7. The germline V gene has CDR1 MNHEY and CDR2 SVGAGI. This CDR3 has 15 amino acids. CDR3 loop: CASRKDRGPNTEAFF. For the CDR3, the DNA is TGTGCCAGCAGGAAAGACAGGGGACCGAACACTGAAGCTTTCTTT.

In its sample, this clone was seen once. This chain connects TRBV4-1 to TRBJ2-1, with a possible D match to TRBD2 (6 bases). Germline assignment: CDR1 MGHRA and CDR2 YSYEKL. Trimming took off 5 bases at V and 2 bases at J, with 13 bases between the two ends. The CDR3 is 15 residues long. The CDR3 DNA reads TGCGCCAGCAGCAGCGCCGGAGGGGCCTACAATGAGCAGTTCTTC. Its protein product is CASSSAGGAYNEQFF.

This chain connects TRBV7-2 to TRBJ1-2; D might be TRBD1 (5 bases). Germline CDR1 SGHTA, CDR2 FQGNSA. V lost 0 bases and J 7 bases, leaving 12 bases between the germline ends. This CDR3 has 14 residues. The CDR3 DNA follows: TGTGCCAGCAGCTTAGCCGCAGGGTACTCTGGCTACACCTTC. Protein sequence: CASSLAAGYSGYTF.

The chain carries TRBV29-1 and TRBJ2-1; tentative D call: TRBD1 (7 bases). The CDR3 extends over 13 amino acids. Germline V CDR1 and CDR2: SQVTM, ANQGSEA. V lost 6 bases, J lost 5 bases, and 14 bases lay in between. The chain's CDR3 is CSVGGQIDNEQFF. The CDR3 DNA sequence: TGCAGCGTCGGGGGACAGATTGACAATGAGCAGTTCTTC.